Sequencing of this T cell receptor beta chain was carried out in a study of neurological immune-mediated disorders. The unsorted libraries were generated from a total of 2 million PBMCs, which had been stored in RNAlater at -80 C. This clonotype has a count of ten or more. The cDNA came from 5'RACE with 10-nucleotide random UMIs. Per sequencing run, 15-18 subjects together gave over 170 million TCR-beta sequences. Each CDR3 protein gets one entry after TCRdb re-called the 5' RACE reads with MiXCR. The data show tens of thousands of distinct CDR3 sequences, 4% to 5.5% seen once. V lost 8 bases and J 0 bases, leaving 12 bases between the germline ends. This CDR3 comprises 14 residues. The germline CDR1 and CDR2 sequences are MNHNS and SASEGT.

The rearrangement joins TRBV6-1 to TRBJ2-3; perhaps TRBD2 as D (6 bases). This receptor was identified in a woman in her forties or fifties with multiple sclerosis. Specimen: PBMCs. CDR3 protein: CASGRGHSTDTQYF. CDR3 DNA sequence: TGTGCCAGCGGGCGGGGTCATAGCACAGATACGCAGTATTTT.